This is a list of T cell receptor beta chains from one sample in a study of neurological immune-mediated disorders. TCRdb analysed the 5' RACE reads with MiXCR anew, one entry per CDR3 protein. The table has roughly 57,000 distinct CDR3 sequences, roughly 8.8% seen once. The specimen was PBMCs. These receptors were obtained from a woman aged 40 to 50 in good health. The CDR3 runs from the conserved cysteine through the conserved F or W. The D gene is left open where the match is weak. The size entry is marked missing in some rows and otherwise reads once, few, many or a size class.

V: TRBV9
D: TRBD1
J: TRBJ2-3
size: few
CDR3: CASSGRQGSTDTQYF
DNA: TGTGCCAGCAGCGGACGACAGGGGAGCACAGATACGCAGTATTTT

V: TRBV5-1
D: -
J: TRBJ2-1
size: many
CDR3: CASSLDNEQFF
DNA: TGCGCCAGCAGCTTGGACAATGAGCAGTTCTTC

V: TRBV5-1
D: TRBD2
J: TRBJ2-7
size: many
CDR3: CAQSDGGCSYEQYF
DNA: TGCGCCCAATCGGACGGGGGGTGCTCCTACGAGCAGTACTTC

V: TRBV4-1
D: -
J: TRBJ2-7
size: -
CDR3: CASSQGHGAGRPYEQYF
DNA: TGCGCCAGCAGCCAAGGCCACGGGGCGGGGCGACCCTACGAGCAGTACTTC

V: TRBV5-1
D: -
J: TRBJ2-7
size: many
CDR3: CASSRDYDEQYF
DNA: TGCGCCAGCAGTCGGGATTACGACGAGCAGTACTTC

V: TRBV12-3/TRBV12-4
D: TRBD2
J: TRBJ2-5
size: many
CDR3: CASSSGTSEETQYF
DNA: TGTGCCAGCAGCTCCGGGACTAGCGAAGAGACCCAGTACTTC

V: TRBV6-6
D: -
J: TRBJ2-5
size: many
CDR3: CASSYGQGLAETQYF
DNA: TGTGCCAGCAGTTACGGTCAGGGACTTGCAGAGACCCAGTACTTC

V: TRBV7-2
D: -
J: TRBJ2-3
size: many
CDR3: CASSSLRDTTDTQYF
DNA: TGTGCCAGCAGCTCTCTCCGGGACACCACAGATACGCAGTATTTT

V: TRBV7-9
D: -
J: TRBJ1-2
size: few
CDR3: CASSRDSRGYTF
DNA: TGTGCCAGCAGCCGGGATTCCAGGGGCTACACCTTC

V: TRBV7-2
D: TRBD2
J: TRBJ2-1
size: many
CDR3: CASRKPGLPSNEQFF
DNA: TGTGCCAGCAGGAAACCGGGACTACCCTCCAATGAGCAGTTCTTC

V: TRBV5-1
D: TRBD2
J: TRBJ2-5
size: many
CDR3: CASSLTGLGGRAGETQYF
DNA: TGCGCCAGCAGCCTGACAGGGCTGGGCGGGAGGGCAGGAGAGACCCAGTACTTC

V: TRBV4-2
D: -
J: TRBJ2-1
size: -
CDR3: CASSHVGGRQNTYNEQFF
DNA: TGTGCCAGCAGCCACGTGGGCGGCCGGCAGAACACCTACAATGAGCAGTTCTTC

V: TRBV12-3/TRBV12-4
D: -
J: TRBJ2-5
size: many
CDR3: CASRTDSKETQYF
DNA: TGTGCCAGCAGGACGGACTCCAAAGAGACCCAGTACTTC

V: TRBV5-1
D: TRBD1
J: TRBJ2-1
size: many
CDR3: CASSNGQGSYNEQFF
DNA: TGCGCCAGCAGCAACGGACAGGGGTCCTACAATGAGCAGTTCTTC

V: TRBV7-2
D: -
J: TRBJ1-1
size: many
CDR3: CASSFGRGHTEAFF
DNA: TGTGCCAGCAGCTTCGGTAGAGGACACACTGAAGCTTTCTTT

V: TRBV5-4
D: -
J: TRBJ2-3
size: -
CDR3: CASSLGAGTSTDTQYF
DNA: TGTGCCAGCAGCTTGGGAGCCGGGACTAGCACAGATACGCAGTATTTT

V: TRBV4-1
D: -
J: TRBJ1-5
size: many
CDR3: CASSQDGGFGNQPQHF
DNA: TGCGCCAGCAGCCAAGACGGGGGATTCGGCAATCAGCCCCAGCATTTT

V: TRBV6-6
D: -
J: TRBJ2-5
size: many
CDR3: CASSYGVGTLQETQYF
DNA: TGTGCCAGCAGTTACGGGGTGGGGACCCTGCAAGAGACCCAGTACTTC

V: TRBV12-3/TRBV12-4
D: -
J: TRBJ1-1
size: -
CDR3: CASSLLGTLEAFF
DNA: TGTGCCAGCAGTTTACTCGGGACCCTTGAAGCTTTCTTT

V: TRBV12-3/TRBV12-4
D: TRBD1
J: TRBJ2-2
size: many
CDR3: CASSSRDRGNVGGELFF
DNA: TGTGCCAGCAGTTCCCGGGACAGGGGGAATGTCGGCGGGGAGCTGTTTTTT

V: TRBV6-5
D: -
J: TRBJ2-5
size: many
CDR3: CASSYSGSTQYF
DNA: TGTGCCAGCAGTTACTCGGGGTCTACCCAGTACTTC

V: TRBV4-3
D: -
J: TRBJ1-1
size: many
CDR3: CASSQASRGNTEAFF
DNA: TGCGCCAGCAGCCAAGCGTCTCGGGGGAACACTGAAGCTTTCTTT

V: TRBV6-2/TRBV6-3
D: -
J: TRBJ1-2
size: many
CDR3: CASSSGLTYGYTF
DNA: TGTGCCAGCAGCTCGGGACTGACTTATGGCTACACCTTC

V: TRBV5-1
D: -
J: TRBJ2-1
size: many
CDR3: CASSFWDGSYNEQFF
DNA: TGCGCCAGCAGCTTTTGGGATGGCTCCTACAATGAGCAGTTCTTC

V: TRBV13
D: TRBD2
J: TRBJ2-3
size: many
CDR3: CASSPGTSGRVGDTQYF
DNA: TGTGCCAGCAGCCCCGGGACTAGCGGGAGGGTTGGAGATACGCAGTATTTT

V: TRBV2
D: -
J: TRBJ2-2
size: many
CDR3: CASSALGELFF
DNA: TGTGCCAGCAGTGCTCTCGGGGAGCTGTTTTTT

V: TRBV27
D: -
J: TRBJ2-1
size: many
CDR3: CASSGSHAGSYNEQFF
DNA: TGTGCCAGCAGTGGGTCTCACGCGGGCTCCTACAATGAGCAGTTCTTC

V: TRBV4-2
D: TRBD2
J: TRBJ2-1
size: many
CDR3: CASSPRVSGDSYNEQFF
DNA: TGTGCCAGCAGCCCTCGGGTTAGCGGGGACTCCTACAATGAGCAGTTCTTC

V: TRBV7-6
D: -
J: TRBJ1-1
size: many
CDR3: CASSPSPGAEAFF
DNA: TGTGCCAGCAGCCCAAGTCCAGGGGCTGAAGCTTTCTTT

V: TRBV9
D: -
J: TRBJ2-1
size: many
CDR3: CASTRTATVDEQFF
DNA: TGTGCCAGCACCCGTACAGCGACAGTGGATGAGCAGTTCTTC

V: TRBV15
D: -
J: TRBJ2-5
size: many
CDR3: CATSGKQETQYF
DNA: TGTGCCACCTCCGGAAAGCAAGAGACCCAGTACTTC